The T cell receptor beta chain described here comes from a study of cytomegalovirus exposure and HLA in healthy donors. Study background: Among over 350 genotyped donors, roughly 80% fell in the Caucasian-associated ancestry cluster.

V lost 1 base and J lost 0, with 19 bases in between. The CDR3 is 19 amino acids. Germline loops: CDR1 MGHRA, CDR2 YSYEKL. General observations from the study: Later analysis showed most CMV-associated TCR beta chains appearing HLA-restricted. There were several of the most significant clusters that appeared linked to common viral pathogens in a later analysis.

PCR used 60 Vbeta primers and 13 Jbeta primers. Repertoires were generated with immunoSEQ multiplex PCR, while TCRdb's copy carries only in-frame clones and drops some. The sample totals some 120,000 clones. Note on this clone: Its cognate antigen is unknown.

The origin of this receptor is a man aged 40-50 years in good health and CMV-seropositive. This chain uses TRBV4-1 with TRBJ1-3; no clear D. The sequenced sample consisted of PBMCs. CDR3 sequence reads: CASSQGPPGSGSSGNTIYF. The CDR3 coding sequence is TGCGCCAGCAGCCAAGGACCCCCAGGAAGCGGGAGCTCTGGAAACACCATATATTTT.